These T cell receptor beta chains were read from a single sample in a study of tumor and adjacent non-tumor tissue in lung cancer. TCRdb reprocessed the multiplex PCR reads via MiXCR and lists one record per CDR3 protein. The profile shows around 71,000 distinct CDR3 sequences, 55% to 75% of them singletons. The sample taken for sequencing was lung tumor tissue. All receptors derive from a woman aged 40 to 50 with non-small cell lung cancer. The CDR3 runs from the conserved cysteine through the conserved F or W. A D gene is named only where the DNA matches it firmly. Part of the rows lack a size; the others show once, few, many or a class for expanded clones.

abundance,v_gene,d_gene,j_gene,CDR3nt,CDR3aa
.,TRBV11-2,.,TRBJ2-3,TGTGCCAGTAGCTTAGACGCTGGGTGGGCCACAGATACGCATTATTTT,CASSLDAGWATDTHYF
.,TRBV5-6,.,TRBJ2-2,TGTGCCAGCAGCTTGGCCCTCGCTTTGGCTACTAGGCCCAAGACCGGGGAGCTGTTTTTT,CASSLALALATRPKTGELFF
.,TRBV12-3/TRBV12-4,.,TRBJ1-5,TGTGCCAGTAGTTTCCTAGGCCCCAATCAGCCCCAGCGTTTT,CASSFLGPNQPQRF
.,TRBV20-1,TRBD1,TRBJ1-5,TGCAGTGCTCGGGACAGGGTTGGGGATAGCAATCAGCCCCAGCAATTT,CSARDRVGDSNQPQQF
.,TRBV6-1,.,TRBJ1-2,TGTGCCAGCAGCCTCTCTCCTTACAGGGAACCGCGTGCGTGCTACACCTTC,CASSLSPYREPRACYTF
many,TRBV6-2/TRBV6-3,.,TRBJ2-2,TGTGCCAGCGCTGACAGCGGGAACACCGGGGAGCTGTTTTTT,CASADSGNTGELFF
medium-sized,TRBV10-3,.,TRBJ1-5,TGTGCCATCAGTGAGGGGCAATATCAGCCCCAGCATTTT,CAISEGQYQPQHF
few,TRBV28,.,TRBJ1-5,TGTGCCAACACCCCCATGGGGTCGGGCTCGATGGCCCAGCATTTT,CANTPMGSGSMAQHF
once,TRBV11-2,.,TRBJ2-6,TGTGCCATCAGCCCGAACTTGAAGGGCACTGGGGCCAACATCCTGACTTTC,CAISPNLKGTGANILTF
few,TRBV11-2,TRBD2,TRBJ2-1,TGTGCCAGCAGCTTAGTAACGGGAGGGCCGCGTGAGCAGTTCTTC,CASSLVTGGPREQFF
.,TRBV29-1,TRBD2,TRBJ2-5,TGCAGCGTTGTAGCGGGGATGCAAGAGACCCAGTACTTC,CSVVAGMQETQYF
.,TRBV6-2/TRBV6-3,.,TRBJ2-3,TGTGCCAGTTGGTTAGCGGTGAGCACAGATACGGAGTATTTT,CASWLAVSTDTEYF
.,TRBV5-4,TRBD2,TRBJ2-7,TGTGCCAGCAGCCTTAGCGGGAGTAGGGACGAGCAGCAGTTC,CASSLSGSRDEQQF
many,TRBV12-3/TRBV12-4,.,TRBJ1-4,TGTGCCAGCAGTCGCCTAGGCAGAAGGGAAAAACTGTTTTTT,CASSRLGRREKLFF
.,TRBV11-2,.,TRBJ2-5,TGTGCCAGCAGCTTAGTTGGGCGGAGGACGCAAGAGACCCAGTATTTC,CASSLVGRRTQETQYF
few,TRBV27,.,TRBJ2-2,TGTGCCAGCCAAGCGAGGGGTCTCTGGGACACCGGGGAGCTGTTTTTT,CASQARGLWDTGELFF
.,TRBV12-3/TRBV12-4,.,TRBJ2-7,TGTACCAGCAGTTTCTTCGACAGGTACGAGCAGTACTTC,CTSSFFDRYEQYF
many,TRBV4-1,.,TRBJ2-2,TGCGCCAGCAGCCAAGATCAGAGTAGCGGCGGGGAGCTGTTTTTT,CASSQDQSSGGELFF
.,TRBV7-3,.,TRBJ2-1,TGTGCCAGCGATCCGCAGTTCTTC,CASDPQFF
.,TRBV5-4,.,TRBJ2-3,TGTGGCAGCAGCTCTTTATATAGCACAGAAACGCAGTATTTT,CGSSSLYSTETQYF
.,TRBV6-1,.,TRBJ2-7,TGTGCCAGTTATTCAACACTTCTAGGCTGCGAGCAGTACTTC,CASYSTLLGCEQYF
.,TRBV11-2,.,TRBJ2-7,TGTGCCGGCAGCCCCTTCGGTGGGCAGAGGTACTACGAGCAATACTTC,CAGSPFGGQRYYEQYF
.,TRBV11-2,.,TRBJ2-3,TGTGGCAGCAGCGCCACCGGGACGGCCACAGATACGCAGTATTTT,CGSSATGTATDTQYF
.,TRBV7-9,.,TRBJ2-7,TGTGCCAACAGGGAGGGGCTTACCTACGAGCAGTATTTC,CANREGLTYEQYF
many,TRBV28,.,TRBJ2-4,TGTGCCAGCAGTTCAGAAAGACAGACTATAGCCAAAAACATTCAGTACTTC,CASSSERQTIAKNIQYF
.,TRBV28,.,TRBJ1-6,TGTGCCAGCAGTGCCCTTACAGGGTGCCGAAGCTCCTATAATTCACCGCTCCACTTT,CASSALTGCRSSYNSPLHF
.,TRBV20-1,TRBD1,TRBJ1-5,TGCAGTGCTTGGACAGGCGAAATAGATCAGTCCCAACATTTT,CSAWTGEIDQSQHF
many,TRBV7-6,.,TRBJ2-7,TGTGCCAGCAGCTTAGAGGCAGGTTACGAGCAGTACTTC,CASSLEAGYEQYF
few,TRBV7-2,.,TRBJ2-7,TGTGCCAGCAGCTCCCATACAGGATTCTACGAGCAGTACTTC,CASSSHTGFYEQYF
.,TRBV11-2,TRBD2,TRBJ2-7,TGTGCCAGCAGACACCCCGGGACTAGAGGAAACGAGCAATACTTC,CASRHPGTRGNEQYF
.,TRBV4-1,.,TRBJ2-2,TGCGCCAGCGGCCAAGAATGGACTACGAACACCGGGGAGCTGTTTTTT,CASGQEWTTNTGELFF
.,TRBV11-2,.,TRBJ2-5,TGTGTCAGCAGCTTAGTTGGGCGGAGAGCCCAAGAGACTCACTACTTC,CVSSLVGRRAQETHYF
.,TRBV7-8,.,TRBJ1-1,TGTGCCAGCAGCGGCCTACAGCTTCAAGCTATCTTT,CASSGLQLQAIF
.,TRBV20-1,TRBD1,TRBJ2-3,TGCAGTGCTAGTCCGGCGGACAGGGATACGCAGTATTTT,CSASPADRDTQYF
few,TRBV28,TRBD1,TRBJ2-7,TGTGCCTCCAGGGGACAGGGGACCTACGAGCAGCACTTC,CASRGQGTYEQHF
.,TRBV6-1,.,TRBJ1-1,TGTGTCAGCAGTGACTCAGGGAGGGACATTGAAGCTTTCTTT,CVSSDSGRDIEAFF
.,TRBV11-2,TRBD2,TRBJ2-1,TGTGCCAACAGCTTAGCGGGAGCAAACAGTGAGCAGTTCTTC,CANSLAGANSEQFF
many,TRBV5-1,TRBD2,TRBJ2-2,TGCGCCACCAACGGCGGGCTAGCGGGGGCCACGAACACCGGGGAGCTGTTTTTT,CATNGGLAGATNTGELFF